These T cell receptor beta chains were read from a single sample in a study of shared clonotypes between healthy human individuals. Sequenced by immunoSEQ multiplex PCR; TCRdb stores in-frame clones only, minus some. The data contain approximately 2,000,000 clones, 93% of them singletons. The sequenced sample was naive CD8+ T cells from PBMCs. Source of these receptors: a man between 18 and 35 years old in good health. Some clones in this sample may be carry-over from other donors' samples. Both conserved end residues are part of each CDR3. Each record gives: clone size, V gene, J gene, D gene, CDR3 protein, CDR3 DNA. A D gene is named only where the DNA matches it firmly. Size tells how often a clone was seen (once, few, many) or the class of an expanded clone, and some rows leave it out.

-	TRBV27	TRBJ2-6	-	CASSLWMAGAGANVLTF	TGTGCCAGCAGTCTTTGGATGGCAGGGGCTGGGGCCAACGTCCTGACTTTC
once	TRBV28	TRBJ2-7	TRBD1	CASHLSLATGGGYEQYF	TGTGCCAGCCACTTGTCCCTGGCGACAGGGGGCGGCTACGAGCAGTACTTC
-	TRBV10-2	TRBJ2-7	TRBD2	CASSEGLAGVYEQYF	TGCGCCAGCAGTGAGGGACTAGCGGGAGTCTACGAGCAGTACTTC
-	TRBV30	TRBJ1-2	-	CACQTGSYGYTF	TGTGCCTGTCAAACAGGGTCCTATGGCTACACCTTC
-	TRBV6-1	TRBJ2-7	-	CASCVYSDEQYF	TGTGCCAGCTGTGTGTACTCGGATGAGCAGTACTTC
-	TRBV7-8	TRBJ1-1	-	CASSMRQVISMNTEAFF	TGTGCCAGCAGCATGAGACAGGTTATAAGCATGAACACTGAAGCTTTCTTT
-	TRBV6-5	TRBJ2-7	TRBD2	CASSPRGGEQYF	TGTGCCAGCAGCCCCCGGGGGGGCGAGCAGTACTTC
-	TRBV5-6	TRBJ2-7	-	CASSFMGSEQYF	TGTGCCAGCAGCTTCATGGGGTCCGAGCAGTACTTC
-	TRBV4-1	TRBJ2-7	TRBD1	CASSQHGTGSYEQYF	TGCGCCAGCAGCCAACATGGGACAGGCTCCTACGAGCAGTACTTC
-	TRBV6-6	TRBJ2-7	-	CVSTGTSYEQYF	TGTGTCTCAACCGGGACATCTTACGAGCAGTACTTC
-	TRBV27	TRBJ1-2	-	CASSFLGSRGESNYGYTF	TGTGCCAGCAGTTTCTTAGGGTCAAGGGGCGAATCTAACTATGGCTACACCTTC
-	TRBV27	TRBJ2-3	TRBD2	CASRESGRPGDTQYF	TGTGCCAGCAGGGAAAGCGGGAGGCCCGGAGATACGCAGTATTTT
-	TRBV27	TRBJ2-3	-	CASSPHFFGTDTQYF	TGTGCCAGCAGCCCGCACTTCTTTGGCACAGATACGCAGTATTTT
-	TRBV11-2	TRBJ2-5	-	CASSPVGARKYF	TGTGCCAGCAGCCCTGTGGGTGCCAGAAAGTACTTC
-	TRBV5-6	TRBJ2-7	-	CASSWPPQTTTTYEQYF	TGTGCCAGCAGCTGGCCCCCCCAGACGACGACTACCTACGAGCAGTACTTC
-	TRBV27	TRBJ2-7	TRBD2	CASSLSEAGVGEQYF	TGTGCCAGCAGTTTATCGGAGGCGGGGGTTGGCGAGCAGTACTTC
-	TRBV4-3	TRBJ2-3	-	CASSQGLATDTQYF	TGCGCCAGCAGCCAAGGGCTAGCCACAGATACGCAGTATTTT
-	TRBV6-1	TRBJ2-7	-	CASRVSNSYEQYF	TGTGCCAGCAGGGTCTCAAACTCCTACGAGCAGTACTTC
few	TRBV4-1	TRBJ1-1	-	CACGSLAEAFF	TGCGCCTGCGGGAGTTTGGCTGAAGCTTTCTTT
-	TRBV13	TRBJ2-1	TRBD1	CASIHRTGESQANEQFF	TGTGCCAGCATCCATCGGACAGGGGAATCACAGGCCAATGAGCAGTTCTTC
-	TRBV7-9	TRBJ2-1	TRBD2	CASSPSGRGYEQFF	TGTGCCAGCAGCCCTAGCGGGAGGGGGTATGAGCAGTTCTTC
-	TRBV4-1	TRBJ1-3	-	CASSQLDLNTIYF	TGCGCCAGCAGCCAATTGGACTTAAACACCATATATTTT
-	TRBV7-9	TRBJ1-2	-	CASSLKKGIPSYGYTF	TGTGCCAGCAGCTTAAAAAAGGGTATACCCAGCTATGGCTACACCTTC
-	TRBV11-2	TRBJ2-7	-	CASSFGLTHEQYF	TGTGCCAGCAGCTTTGGACTAACCCACGAGCAGTACTTC
-	TRBV27	TRBJ2-2	TRBD2	CASSLRGGLAAGELFF	TGTGCCAGCAGTTTACGGGGGGGATTGGCGGCCGGGGAGCTGTTTTTT
-	TRBV13	TRBJ2-7	-	CASSSTAYEQYF	TGTGCCAGCAGCTCGACAGCCTACGAGCAGTACTTC
-	TRBV28	TRBJ1-2	-	CASSLLEGGIDGYTF	TGTGCCAGCAGTTTATTGGAGGGTGGCATTGATGGCTACACCTTC
-	TRBV9	TRBJ1-3	TRBD1	CASSVPRGSGNTIYF	TGTGCCAGCAGCGTTCCCAGGGGGTCTGGAAACACCATATATTTT